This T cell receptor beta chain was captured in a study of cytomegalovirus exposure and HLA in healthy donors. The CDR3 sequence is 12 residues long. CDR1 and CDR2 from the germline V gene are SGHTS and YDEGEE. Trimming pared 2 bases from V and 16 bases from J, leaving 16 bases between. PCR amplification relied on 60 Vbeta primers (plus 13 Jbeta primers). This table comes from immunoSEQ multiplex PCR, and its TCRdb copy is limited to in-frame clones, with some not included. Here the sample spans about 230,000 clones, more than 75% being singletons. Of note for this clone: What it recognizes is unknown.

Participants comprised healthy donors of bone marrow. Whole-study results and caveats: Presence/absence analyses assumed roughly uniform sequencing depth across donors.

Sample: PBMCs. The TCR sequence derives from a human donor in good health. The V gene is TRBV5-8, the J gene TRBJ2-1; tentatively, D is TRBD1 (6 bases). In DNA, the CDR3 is TGTGCCAGCAGCTTACTTCAGGGGCCTCATTTCTTC. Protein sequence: CASSLLQGPHFF.